Here is one T cell receptor (beta chain) with its context. Its antigen remains unknown. Some clones are missing from TCRdb's copy, which holds only in-frame ones; the method was immunoSEQ multiplex PCR. The sample shows about 10,000 clones, and roughly 1.5% sits with its ten largest clones. This record comes from a study of synovial regulatory T cells in juvenile arthritis. Study-wide results and limits: Inflammation-associated Treg cells in blood had less TCR diversity than the remaining blood Treg cells.

The CDR3 has 13 amino acids. Only the protein is available. The germline gives CDR1 MGHDK, CDR2 SYGVNS. Sequenced: Treg cells from blood. Subset in this sample: HLA-DR+ inflammation-associated blood Treg cells. The TCR originated in a donor aged 2 to 35 with juvenile idiopathic arthritis. The chain combines TRBV25-1 with TRBJ2-7; absent DNA, TCRdb's TRBD1 call cannot be checked. CDR3 loop: CASSEARGHEQYF.